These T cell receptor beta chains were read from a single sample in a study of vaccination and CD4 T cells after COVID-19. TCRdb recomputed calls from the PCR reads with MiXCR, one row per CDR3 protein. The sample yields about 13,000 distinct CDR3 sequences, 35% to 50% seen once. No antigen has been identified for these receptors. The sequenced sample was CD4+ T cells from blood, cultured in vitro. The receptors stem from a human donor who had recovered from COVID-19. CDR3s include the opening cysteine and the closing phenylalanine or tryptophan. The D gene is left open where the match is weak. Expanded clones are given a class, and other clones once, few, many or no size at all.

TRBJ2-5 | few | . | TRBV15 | CATSRDRTEETQYF | TGTGCCACCAGCAGAGATCGGACAGAAGAGACCCAGTACTTC
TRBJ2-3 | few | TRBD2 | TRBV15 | CATSRDSELGSGRMDTQYF | TGTGCCACCAGCAGAGATTCTGAGCTTGGTAGCGGGAGAATGGATACGCAGTATTTT
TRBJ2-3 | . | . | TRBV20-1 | CSASRTSSTDTQYF | TGCAGTGCTAGCCGTACCTCTAGCACAGATACGCAGTATTTT
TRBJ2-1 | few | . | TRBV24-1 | CATSDWSEGNNEQFF | TGTGCCACCAGTGATTGGAGTGAGGGGAACAATGAGCAGTTCTTC
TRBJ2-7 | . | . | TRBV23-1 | CASSQSSPNRYEQYF | TGCGCCAGCAGTCAATCGAGCCCAAATCGCTACGAGCAGTACTTC
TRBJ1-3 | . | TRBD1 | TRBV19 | CASSMTGGLADTIYF | TGTGCCAGTAGTATGACAGGGGGGCTCGCGGACACCATATATTTT
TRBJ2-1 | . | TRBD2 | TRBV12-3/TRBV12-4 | CASSWGLDYNEQFF | TGTGCCAGCAGCTGGGGACTAGACTACAATGAGCAGTTCTTC
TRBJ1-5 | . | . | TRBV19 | CASSIPRTDQPQHF | TGTGCCAGTAGTATCCCTAGGACGGATCAGCCCCAGCATTTT
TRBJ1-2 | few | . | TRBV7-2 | CASSPLQGGPYGYTF | TGTGCCAGCAGCCCCCTCCAGGGCGGGCCATATGGCTACACCTTC
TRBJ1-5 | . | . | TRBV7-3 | CASSLDGNQPQHF | TGTGCCAGCAGCTTAGATGGCAATCAGCCCCAGCATTTT
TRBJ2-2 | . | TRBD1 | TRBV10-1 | CASSTGTGGTGELFF | TGCGCCAGCAGTACCGGGACAGGGGGCACCGGGGAGCTGTTTTTT
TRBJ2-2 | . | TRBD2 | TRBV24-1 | CATTTSGGGNTGELFF | TGTGCCACCACGACTAGCGGAGGGGGGAACACCGGGGAGCTGTTTTTT
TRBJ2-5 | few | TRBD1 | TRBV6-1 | CASSKGQGMGETQYF | TGTGCCAGCAGTAAGGGACAGGGGATGGGAGAGACCCAGTACTTC
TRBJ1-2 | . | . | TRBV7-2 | CASTTGGTANYGYTF | TGTGCCAGCACCACGGGGGGTACAGCAAACTATGGCTACACCTTC
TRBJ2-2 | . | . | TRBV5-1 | CASSFTRTTGEELFF | TGCGCCAGCAGCTTCACACGGACGACCGGCGAGGAGCTGTTTTTT
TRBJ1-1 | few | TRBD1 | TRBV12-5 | CASGSGTGSFGNTEAFF | TGTGCTAGTGGTTCCGGGACAGGTTCATTCGGGAACACTGAAGCTTTCTTT
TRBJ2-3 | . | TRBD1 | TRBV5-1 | CASSLGGTARTDTQYF | TGCGCCAGCAGCTTGGGAGGGACAGCTAGAACAGATACGCAGTATTTT
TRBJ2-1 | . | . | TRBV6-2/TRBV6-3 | CASRGVRSYNEQFF | TGTGCCAGCAGGGGGGTCCGCTCCTACAATGAGCAGTTCTTC
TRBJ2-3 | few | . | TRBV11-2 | CASSKDYSTDTQYF | TGTGCCAGCAGCAAGGACTACTCCACAGATACGCAGTATTTT
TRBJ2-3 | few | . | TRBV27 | CASSLGSGRRTDTQYF | TGTGCCAGCAGTTTGGGAAGCGGGCGACGCACAGATACGCAGTATTTT
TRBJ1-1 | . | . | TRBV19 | CASSARGRGSDLGTEAFF | TGTGCCAGTAGTGCAAGGGGCAGGGGCTCGGACCTAGGGACTGAAGCTTTCTTT
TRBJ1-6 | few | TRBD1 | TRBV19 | CASSHRQGANKLDSPLHF | TGTGCCAGTAGTCACCGACAGGGAGCAAACAAATTGGATTCACCCCTCCACTTT
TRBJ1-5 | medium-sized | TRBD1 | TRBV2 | CASSQGANQPQHF | TGTGCCAGCAGCCAGGGGGCGAATCAGCCCCAGCATTTT
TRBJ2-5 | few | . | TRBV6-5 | CASSYSSGRGETQYF | TGTGCCAGCAGTTACTCCAGCGGTAGGGGGGAGACCCAGTACTTC
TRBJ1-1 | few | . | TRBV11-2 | CASSLEVRGTEAFF | TGTGCCAGCAGCTTAGAGGTGCGGGGCACTGAAGCTTTCTTT
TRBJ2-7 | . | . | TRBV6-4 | CASPRTDPTYEQYF | TGTGCCAGCCCCCGGACAGACCCCACCTACGAGCAGTACTTC
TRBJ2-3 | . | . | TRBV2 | CASSPPFTDTQYF | TGTGCCAGCAGCCCCCCTTTTACAGATACGCAGTATTTT
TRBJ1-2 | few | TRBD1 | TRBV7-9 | CASSLGTGDLGGYTF | TGTGCCAGCAGCCTCGGGACAGGGGATCTTGGGGGCTACACCTTC
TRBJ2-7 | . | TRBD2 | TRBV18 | CASSPLAGEIYEQYF | TGTGCCAGCTCACCGTTAGCGGGAGAGATCTACGAGCAGTACTTC
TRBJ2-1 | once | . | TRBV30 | CAWSLLSSSYNEQFF | TGTGCCTGGAGTCTTCTATCGAGCTCCTACAATGAGCAGTTCTTC
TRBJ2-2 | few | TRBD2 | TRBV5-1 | CASSRDYLTGELFF | TGCGCCAGCAGCCGGGACTATCTCACCGGGGAGCTGTTTTTT
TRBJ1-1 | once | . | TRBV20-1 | CSAREGHRLNTEAFF | TGCAGTGCTAGGGAAGGACACAGACTGAACACTGAAGCTTTCTTT
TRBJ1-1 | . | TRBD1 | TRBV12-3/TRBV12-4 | CASSPGGAGNTEAFF | TGTGCCAGCAGTCCAGGGGGCGCGGGGAACACTGAAGCTTTCTTT
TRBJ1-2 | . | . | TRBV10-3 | CAISDGFGDGYTF | TGTGCCATCAGTGATGGGTTCGGAGATGGCTACACCTTC
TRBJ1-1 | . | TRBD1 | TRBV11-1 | CASRPSGGSAEAFF | TGTGCCAGCAGACCCTCAGGGGGGAGCGCTGAAGCTTTCTTT
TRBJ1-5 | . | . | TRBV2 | CASSEQGADQPQHF | TGTGCCAGCAGTGAACAGGGAGCCGATCAGCCCCAGCATTTT
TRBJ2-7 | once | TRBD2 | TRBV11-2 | CASSWIGLGEGEQYF | TGTGCCAGCAGCTGGATAGGATTGGGGGAGGGCGAGCAGTACTTC
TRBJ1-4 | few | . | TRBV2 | CASRLGGGNEKLFF | TGTGCCAGCAGATTGGGGGGGGGAAATGAAAAACTGTTTTTT
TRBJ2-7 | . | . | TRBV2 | CASSGRALREQYF | TGTGCCAGCAGTGGGAGAGCACTACGGGAGCAGTACTTC
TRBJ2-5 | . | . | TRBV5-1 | CASSLGLPQETQYF | TGCGCCAGCAGCTTGGGCCTCCCTCAGGAGACCCAGTACTTC
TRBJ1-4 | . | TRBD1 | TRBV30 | CAWSVGQGGEKLFF | TGTGCCTGGAGTGTGGGACAGGGAGGAGAAAAACTGTTTTTT
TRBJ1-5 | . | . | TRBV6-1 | CASKRNPGPNQPQHF | TGTGCCAGCAAAAGGAACCCGGGCCCCAATCAGCCCCAGCATTTT
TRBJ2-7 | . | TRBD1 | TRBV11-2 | CASSYFGQGRYEQYF | TGTGCCAGCAGCTACTTTGGACAGGGACGATACGAGCAGTACTTC
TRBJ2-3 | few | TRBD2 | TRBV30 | CACHLAGGPVGTDTQYF | TGTGCCTGCCATCTAGCGGGAGGGCCAGTAGGCACAGATACGCAGTATTTT
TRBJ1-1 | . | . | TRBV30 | CAWNIRGANTEAFF | TGTGCCTGGAATATAAGGGGGGCGAACACTGAAGCTTTCTTT
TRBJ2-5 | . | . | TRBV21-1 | CASSKFSDEVEGRETQYF | TGTGCCAGCAGCAAATTCTCGGATGAAGTAGAGGGAAGAGAGACCCAGTACTTC